This TCR beta chain was identified in a study of blood T cell repertoires in COVID-19. Only in-frame clones appear in the TCRdb table, and some are missing; sequencing was by immunoSEQ multiplex PCR. The table lists approximately 400,000 clones, less than 90% of them singletons. Trimming cost V 4 bases and J 5 bases; bases outside gene matches: 3. CDR1 and CDR2 (germline): SEHNR, FQNEAQ (reference sequence). This CDR3 has 13 amino acids. The chain is built from TRBV7-9 and TRBJ2-7; 9 positions agree with TRBD2. The TCR was taken from a woman aged 45-65 years who had recovered from COVID-19. Sequencing input: PBMCs or T cells enriched from blood (not recorded which). CDR3 in DNA: TGTGCCAGCAGCTGGATAGCGGGAGACGAGCAGTACTTC. Its translation is CASSWIAGDEQYF.